The 7 T cell receptor beta chains below come from one sample, sequenced in a study of naive and memory T cell subsets (dated by TCRdb to about 2017). Their antigen targets remain unknown. The library was generated by UMI-ligation and nested PCR. Sequencer: Illumina MiSeq. An equimolar mix of two oligonucleotides covering both TRBC1 and TRBC2 was used as the beta constant-region primer. Four rounds of PCR, combining the SP2 primer with nested alpha and beta constant-region primers, were used to amplify the ligated cDNA. The public reads were quality trimmed at Q25 with fastp and then assembled into clones with MiXCR by TCRdb, keeping productive beta chains. Every distinct CDR3 protein forms one entry, paired with its most common genes and DNA. The sample includes some 82,000 distinct CDR3 sequences, with around 11% observed a single time. More than 0.13% of the sample is taken by the ten largest. Findings and caveats that apply to the study as a whole: Naive repertoires, especially CD8, contained a few larger clonotypes, possibly memory cells re-expressing CD45RA.

Sequencing input: naive CD4+ T cells from blood. Read against the paper, the sample's cell subset or site label means: naive T cells, CD45RA high CD27+. These receptors all come from a human donor in good health.

The chain uses TRBV12-3 or TRBV12-4 and TRBJ2-4; D not certain. CDR3 size: 13 residues. Trimming shortened V by 1 base and J by 9 bases, and 10 bases separated the two germline ends. The CDR3 reads CASSLEVSRIQYF. CDR3 DNA sequence: TGTGCCAGCAGTTTAGAGGTCTCCCGCATTCAGTACTTC.

This clonotype came up a few times. The CDR3 reads CASSPQSTNEKLFF. The CDR3 region has the DNA TGTGCCAGCTCACCGCAGTCAACTAATGAAAAACTGTTTTTT. J is TRBJ1-4 and V is TRBV18; D is unclear. CDR3 length: 14 amino acids. Germline loops: CDR1 KGHSH, CDR2 LQKENI. Deletions cut 3 bases from V and 0 bases from J, with 5 bases between.

V and J are TRBV28 and TRBJ2-7; TRBD2 might be the D (6 bases). With 4 bases removed from V and 5 bases from J, the gap between germline ends came to 21 bases. The germline CDR1 and CDR2 sequences are MDHEN and SYDVKM. CDR3 length equals 16 residues. The CDR3 region has the DNA TGTGCCAGCAGTTCTGTCGAGCTGGCGGACTACCACGAGCAGTACTTC. Protein sequence: CASSSVELADYHEQYF.

V is TRBV6-2 or TRBV6-3 and J is TRBJ2-2; 7 nucleotides match TRBD1. Germline V lookup: CDR1 MNHEY, CDR2 SVGEGT. J gave up 5 bases and V 5 bases, and 2 bases lay outside the gene matches. The CDR3 is 13 residues long. CDR3 residues: CASSLQGTGELFF. DNA for the CDR3: TGTGCCAGCAGTCTACAGGGGACCGGGGAGCTGTTTTTT.

This clonotype was detected many times. The chain couples TRBV20-1 to TRBJ2-5; no clear D gene. The germline V gene has CDR1 DFQATT and CDR2 SNEGSKA (reference sequence). This CDR3 is 13 amino acids long. V lost 4 bases, J lost 4 bases, and 13 bases lay in between. Written as DNA, the CDR3 is TGCAGTGCTATACGCCCCGGCCGAGAGACCCAGTACTTC. Encoded protein: CSAIRPGRETQYF.

The chain has TRBV12-3 or TRBV12-4 and TRBJ1-1; 7 nucleotides align to TRBD1. V lost 4 bases and J lost 0; bases outside the gene matches: 8. This CDR3 has 16 amino acids. CDR3 loop: CASSWRGQGMNTEAFF. As DNA, the CDR3 is TGTGCCAGCAGTTGGAGGGGGCAAGGGATGAACACTGAAGCTTTCTTT.

Only a few counts were recorded for this clonotype. V gene TRBV24-1 combines with J gene TRBJ2-5, with 13 bases matching TRBD2. Trimming took 11 bases from V and 4 from J; bases not matched to a gene: 3. Germline V gives CDR1 KGHDR, CDR2 SFDVKD. The CDR3 loop spans 13 amino acids. CDR3 bases: TGTGCCATCGGACTAGCGGGGGCAGAGACCCAGTACTTC. Its translation is CAIGLAGAETQYF.